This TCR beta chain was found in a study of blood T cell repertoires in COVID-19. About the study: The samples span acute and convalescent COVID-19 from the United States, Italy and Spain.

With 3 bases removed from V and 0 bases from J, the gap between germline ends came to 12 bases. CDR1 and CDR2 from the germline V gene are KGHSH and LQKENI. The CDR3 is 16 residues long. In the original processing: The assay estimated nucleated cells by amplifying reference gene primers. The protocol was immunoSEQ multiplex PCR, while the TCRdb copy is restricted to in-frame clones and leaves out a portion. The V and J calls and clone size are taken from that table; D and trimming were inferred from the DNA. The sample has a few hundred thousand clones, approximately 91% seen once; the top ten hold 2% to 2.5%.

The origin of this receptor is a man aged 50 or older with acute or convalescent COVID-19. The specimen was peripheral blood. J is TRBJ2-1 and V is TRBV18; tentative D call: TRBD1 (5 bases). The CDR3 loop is CASSPYRQSSYNEQFF. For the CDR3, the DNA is TGTGCCAGCTCACCGTATAGACAGAGCTCCTACAATGAGCAGTTCTTC.